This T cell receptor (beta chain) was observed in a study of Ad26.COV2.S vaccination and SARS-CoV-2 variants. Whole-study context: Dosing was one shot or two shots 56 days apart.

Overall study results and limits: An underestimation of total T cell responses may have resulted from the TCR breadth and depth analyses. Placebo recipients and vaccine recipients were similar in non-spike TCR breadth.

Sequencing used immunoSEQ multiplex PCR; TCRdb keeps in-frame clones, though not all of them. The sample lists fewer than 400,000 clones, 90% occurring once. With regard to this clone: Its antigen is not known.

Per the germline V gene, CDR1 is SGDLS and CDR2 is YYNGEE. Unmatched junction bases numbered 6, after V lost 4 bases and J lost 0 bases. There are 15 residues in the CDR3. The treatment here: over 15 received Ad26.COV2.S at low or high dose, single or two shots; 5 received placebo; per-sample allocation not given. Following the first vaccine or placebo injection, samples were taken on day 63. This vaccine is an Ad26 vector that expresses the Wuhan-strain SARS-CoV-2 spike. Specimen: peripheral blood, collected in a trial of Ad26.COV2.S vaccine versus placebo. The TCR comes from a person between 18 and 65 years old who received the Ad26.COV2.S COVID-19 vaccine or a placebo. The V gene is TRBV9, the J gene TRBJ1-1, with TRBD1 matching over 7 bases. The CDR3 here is CASSSWTGMNTEAFF. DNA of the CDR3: TGTGCCAGCAGCTCCTGGACAGGAATGAACACTGAAGCTTTCTTT.